A selection of T cell receptor beta chains follows, all from one sample in a study of identical twins. TCRdb re-called the 5' RACE reads through MiXCR, storing one row per CDR3 protein. The table has around 570,000 distinct CDR3 sequences, over 8.5% seen once. This sample was shared with a second study, whose subject was yellow fever vaccine responses in identical twins.

The sample consisted of PBMCs. These receptors all come from a woman under 30 in good health. Each CDR3 is given with its conserved first and last residue. A D gene is named only where the DNA matches it firmly. Expanded clones get a size class; other rows say once, few or many, or leave the size out.

D gene	clone size	J gene	V gene	CDR3 protein	CDR3 DNA
TRBD1	many	TRBJ1-6	TRBV7-9	CASSSQGQVGSPLHF	TGTGCCAGCAGCTCCCAGGGACAGGTTGGATCACCCCTCCACTTT
TRBD1	many	TRBJ2-4	TRBV2	CASSEAHDRVRSKNIQYF	TGTGCCAGCAGTGAAGCCCATGACAGGGTGAGATCCAAAAACATTCAGTACTTC
-	few	TRBJ2-7	TRBV5-1	CASSLTGWGSYEQYF	TGCGCCAGCAGCTTGACGGGATGGGGATCCTACGAGCAGTACTTC
-	few	TRBJ1-1	TRBV6-1	CASSEAMAGRTEAFF	TGTGCCAGCAGTGAAGCGATGGCAGGGAGAACTGAAGCTTTCTTT
-	-	TRBJ2-7	TRBV11-2	CASSLEASGWDEQYF	TGTGCCAGCAGCTTAGAAGCCAGCGGATGGGACGAGCAGTACTTC
-	few	TRBJ2-1	TRBV3-1	CASSQAHEQFF	TGTGCCAGCAGCCAAGCCCATGAGCAGTTCTTC
TRBD2	-	TRBJ2-1	TRBV20-1	CSARDIAGSSYNEQFF	TGCAGTGCTAGAGATATAGCGGGAAGCTCCTACAATGAGCAGTTCTTC
TRBD2	many	TRBJ2-1	TRBV29-1	CSVAGLAGTSSYNEQFF	TGCAGCGTTGCGGGACTAGCGGGGACCAGCTCCTACAATGAGCAGTTCTTC
TRBD1	many	TRBJ1-1	TRBV29-1	CSAARQGRTEAFF	TGCAGCGCCGCACGACAGGGAAGGACTGAAGCTTTCTTT
TRBD1	-	TRBJ2-1	TRBV18	CASSPQGNRGLYNEQFF	TGTGCCAGCTCACCCCAGGGGAACAGGGGGCTTTACAATGAGCAGTTCTTC
-	-	TRBJ1-4	TRBV5-1	CASSLDPGNEKLFF	TGCGCCAGCAGCTTGGATCCGGGGAATGAAAAACTGTTTTTT
-	-	TRBJ2-1	TRBV6-2/TRBV6-3	CASSYVLVGEQFF	TGTGCCAGCAGTTACGTCCTAGTCGGGGAGCAGTTCTTC
-	few	TRBJ2-7	TRBV10-3	CAISGRTTGAHSYEQYF	TGTGCCATCAGTGGGAGAACGACAGGCGCCCACTCCTACGAGCAGTACTTC
TRBD2	few	TRBJ2-2	TRBV7-3	CASRETSGGTGELFF	TGTGCCAGCAGGGAGACTAGCGGGGGCACCGGGGAGCTGTTTTTT
TRBD1	-	TRBJ2-3	TRBV10-3	CAIDRGGVGATDTQYF	TGTGCCATCGACCGAGGGGGCGTCGGGGCCACAGATACGCAGTATTTT
TRBD1	few	TRBJ2-1	TRBV20-1	CSARDRGLNEQFF	TGCAGTGCTAGAGACAGGGGGCTTAATGAGCAGTTCTTC
-	-	TRBJ1-5	TRBV12-3/TRBV12-4	CASSFEGFQPQHF	TGTGCCAGCAGTTTCGAGGGCTTTCAGCCCCAGCATTTT
TRBD1	few	TRBJ2-7	TRBV15	CATSRMGTGRSYEQYF	TGTGCCACCAGCAGAATGGGGACAGGGCGGTCCTACGAGCAGTACTTC
-	many	TRBJ2-7	TRBV29-1	CSVEVRGVSSYEQYF	TGCAGCGTTGAAGTAAGGGGGGTCTCATCCTACGAGCAGTACTTC
-	few	TRBJ1-5	TRBV7-2	CASSFGEIRPQHF	TGTGCCAGCAGCTTTGGGGAGATCCGGCCCCAGCATTTT
-	-	TRBJ2-1	TRBV7-9	CASSFYGTHNEQFF	TGTGCCAGCAGCTTTTACGGGACCCACAATGAGCAGTTCTTC
-	many	TRBJ2-7	TRBV3-1	CASSQAGAAYEQYF	TGTGCCAGCAGCCAAGCGGGGGCAGCCTACGAGCAGTACTTC
-	many	TRBJ2-3	TRBV4-1	CASSPTQADTQYF	TGCGCCAGCAGCCCCACCCAGGCAGATACGCAGTATTTT
TRBD1	-	TRBJ2-6	TRBV6-5	CASSYSDRGRISGANVLTF	TGTGCCAGCAGTTACTCGGACAGGGGGCGTATTTCTGGGGCCAACGTCCTGACTTTC
TRBD1	few	TRBJ2-3	TRBV12-3/TRBV12-4	CASSHRDRETDTQYF	TGTGCCAGCAGTCACCGGGACAGGGAGACAGATACGCAGTATTTT
-	many	TRBJ2-3	TRBV27	CASSLGVTDTQYF	TGTGCCAGCAGTTTAGGGGTTACAGATACGCAGTATTTT
TRBD2	few	TRBJ2-7	TRBV5-1	CASSRGPGRAGDEQYF	TGCGCCAGCAGCCGGGGTCCCGGGAGGGCCGGGGACGAGCAGTACTTC
TRBD2	-	TRBJ2-5	TRBV5-1	CASSPPTAGEVETQYF	TGCGCCAGCAGCCCGCCGACGGCGGGGGAGGTGGAGACCCAGTACTTC
-	-	TRBJ1-1	TRBV28	CASSSPGHTEAFF	TGTGCCAGCAGTTCCCCGGGCCACACTGAAGCTTTCTTT
-	-	TRBJ2-1	TRBV20-1	CSARDPSSHEQFF	TGCAGTGCTAGAGATCCTAGTTCCCATGAGCAGTTCTTC
TRBD1	-	TRBJ2-1	TRBV11-3	CASSLGTGERYNEQFF	TGTGCCAGCAGCTTAGGGACAGGGGAAAGGTACAATGAGCAGTTCTTC
TRBD1	-	TRBJ2-3	TRBV2	CARCSGQGGYQFTDTQYF	TGTGCCCGCTGTTCGGGACAGGGAGGCTACCAATTCACAGATACGCAGTATTTT
-	many	TRBJ2-3	TRBV28	CASSFTPGPLRQYF	TGTGCCAGCAGTTTTACACCGGGACCCCTTAGGCAGTATTTT
TRBD2	few	TRBJ2-5	TRBV4-2	CASSQGQAGAGETQYF	TGTGCCAGCAGCCAAGGGCAAGCGGGGGCCGGGGAGACCCAGTACTTC
-	few	TRBJ2-7	TRBV9	CASSVVSGSEQYF	TGTGCCAGCAGCGTAGTATCAGGAAGCGAGCAGTACTTC
-	-	TRBJ2-7	TRBV12-3/TRBV12-4	CASSFRSQQREQYF	TGTGCCAGCAGTTTTCGGTCCCAGCAGCGCGAGCAGTACTTC
-	many	TRBJ2-7	TRBV20-1	CSASRHSSYEQYF	TGCAGTGCTAGTAGGCACAGTTCCTACGAGCAGTACTTC
-	many	TRBJ2-7	TRBV12-3/TRBV12-4	CASSSLTGGGFGYEQYF	TGTGCCAGCAGTTCGCTCACAGGGGGGGGGTTTGGCTACGAGCAGTACTTC
-	-	TRBJ2-7	TRBV30	CAWIEGSVGEQYF	TGTGCCTGGATAGAGGGGTCGGTCGGCGAGCAGTACTTC
-	-	TRBJ2-2	TRBV4-1	CASSQGPGELFF	TGCGCCAGCAGCCAAGGGCCCGGGGAGCTGTTTTTT
-	few	TRBJ2-7	TRBV20-1	CSANRRGTSSYEQYF	TGCAGTGCTAATAGAAGGGGGACCAGCTCCTACGAGCAGTACTTC
-	many	TRBJ2-2	TRBV5-1	CASSWQGQDTGELFF	TGCGCCAGCAGCTGGCAGGGGCAGGACACCGGGGAGCTGTTTTTT
-	-	TRBJ2-3	TRBV25-1	CASRDFGDTQYF	TGTGCCAGCAGGGATTTTGGAGATACGCAGTATTTT
TRBD2	many	TRBJ2-1	TRBV3-1	CASSPRPGLAGGQQFF	TGTGCCAGCAGTCCCCGACCGGGACTAGCGGGGGGGCAGCAGTTCTTC
-	many	TRBJ2-1	TRBV11-2	CASRTGYNEQFF	TGTGCCAGCAGAACTGGCTACAATGAGCAGTTCTTC
-	few	TRBJ2-1	TRBV7-8	CASSSSSGFISGQFF	TGTGCCAGCAGCTCCTCATCGGGCTTTATATCCGGGCAGTTCTTC
TRBD1	few	TRBJ2-3	TRBV24-1	CAAEGQNTDTQYF	TGTGCCGCAGAGGGACAGAACACAGATACGCAGTATTTT
TRBD1	few	TRBJ2-7	TRBV4-1	CASSHPNGGQGLNSYEQYF	TGCGCCAGCAGCCATCCAAACGGGGGACAGGGATTAAACTCCTACGAGCAGTACTTC
TRBD2	many	TRBJ2-1	TRBV11-2	CASSSSGGLYNEQFF	TGTGCCAGCAGCTCCAGCGGGGGGTTATACAATGAGCAGTTCTTC
TRBD2	few	TRBJ2-5	TRBV10-1	CASSSPVAAGDQETQYF	TGCGCCAGCAGCTCGCCCGTGGCCGCGGGAGACCAAGAGACCCAGTACTTC
-	-	TRBJ2-2	TRBV6-5	CASSYSPHPNTGELFF	TGTGCCAGCAGTTACTCCCCACACCCGAACACCGGGGAGCTGTTTTTT
TRBD1	few	TRBJ2-7	TRBV7-2	CASSLIGTGVPYEQYF	TGTGCCAGCAGCTTAATCGGGACAGGGGTCCCCTACGAGCAGTACTTC
TRBD1	-	TRBJ2-5	TRBV18	CASTKTGGNQETQYF	TGTGCCAGCACAAAGACAGGGGGCAACCAAGAGACCCAGTACTTC
-	many	TRBJ2-5	TRBV28	CASSSGRHRETQYF	TGTGCCAGCAGTTCGGGACGGCACAGAGAGACCCAGTACTTC
TRBD1	many	TRBJ2-3	TRBV5-1	CASSTDRGFPTDTQYF	TGCGCCAGCAGCACAGACAGGGGGTTCCCCACAGATACGCAGTATTTT